This TCR beta chain was obtained from a study of T cell repertoires in cytomegalovirus infection. Study overall: Both CMV infection and a matching HLA type were indicated by public TCR beta signatures.

TCRdb re-called the reads through MiXCR, storing one row per CDR3 protein. The sample lists over 250,000 distinct CDR3 sequences; 20% to 25% were seen once. The length of the CDR3 is 15 residues. The germline CDR1 and CDR2 sequences are LNHDA and SQIVND (reference sequence). The ends lost 1 base at V and 5 bases at J; junction bases unmatched: 5. On this clonotype itself: Its antigen is as yet unknown.

The TCR sequence derives from a human donor in good health (CMV status not recorded). Some clones in this sample may be carry-over from other donors' samples. The sample here was cultured PBMCs, taken from culture after CMV antigen stimulation. The chain links TRBV19 to TRBJ2-1, with 7 positions matching TRBD2. CDR3 sequence reads: CASSIAQRDDNEQFF. The DNA of the CDR3 is TGTGCCAGTAGTATAGCCCAGCGGGACGACAATGAGCAGTTCTTC.